This TCR beta chain is drawn from a study of blood T cell repertoires in COVID-19. Germline lookup yields CDR1 LNHDA and CDR2 SQIVND (reference sequence). CDR3 length: 17 residues. V was cut by 4 bases and J by 4 bases, with 20 bases left in between. Assay: immunoSEQ multiplex PCR; the TCRdb copy retains only in-frame clones and omits some. The sample records under 250,000 clones, around 89% being singletons. The sample consisted of PBMCs or T cells enriched from blood (not recorded which). The rearrangement links TRBV19 to TRBJ1-5; D perhaps matches TRBD1 (6 bases). The sequence derives from a woman under 30 in a cohort exposed to, infected with or recovered from COVID-19 (not recorded which). CDR3 DNA: TGTGCCAGTAGTACCCCCCCTCCAGGGGTCGAAAATCAGCCCCAGCATTTT. Its protein product is CASSTPPPGVENQPQHF.